These T cell receptor beta chains were read from a single sample in a study of T cells in Graves' hyperthyroidism and ophthalmopathy. TCRdb itself ran the multiplex PCR reads through MiXCR, one entry per CDR3 protein. Among approximately 330,000 distinct CDR3 sequences listed, 15% to 20% were seen once. The specimen sequenced was blood. The receptors derive from a woman aged 45-65 years with Graves' hyperthyroidism. CDR3s include the opening cysteine and the closing phenylalanine or tryptophan. Each record gives: clone size, J gene, CDR3 length, V gene, CDR3 protein. Rows may omit the clone size; those that give it use once, few, many or a size class.

>.|TRBJ2-1|15|TRBV19
CASSMGLAPGNEQFF
>.|TRBJ2-3|15|TRBV9
CASSQGLAGGPAQYF
>few|TRBJ2-7|15|TRBV12-3/TRBV12-4
CASNPGLAGVREQYF
>.|TRBJ1-2|15|TRBV5-1
CASSHKIDREEGYTF
>many|TRBJ2-7|14|TRBV10-2
CASRGDRAPYEQYF
>many|TRBJ1-5|15|TRBV30
CAWSVGASSNQPQHF
>few|TRBJ2-1|12|TRBV5-5
CASSLYTPEQFF
>many|TRBJ2-6|13|TRBV11-2
CASRDSGANVLTF
>many|TRBJ1-2|14|TRBV3-1
CASSLPGTVDGYTF
>many|TRBJ2-1|14|TRBV3-1
CASSQDRAENEQFF
>many|TRBJ1-5|14|TRBV12-3/TRBV12-4
CASSLAPKMAPQHF
>.|TRBJ2-1|14|TRBV28
CASSLGQAYNEQFF
>many|TRBJ1-5|16|TRBV5-6
CASSLAAGVSNQPQHF
>few|TRBJ1-1|14|TRBV4-1
CASSQRDGNTEAFF
>few|TRBJ1-5|11|TRBV2
CASSNTGTQHF
>few|TRBJ1-2|13|TRBV27
CASNPGWGEGYTF
>few|TRBJ2-5|16|TRBV10-3
CAISSEGTSGGETQYF
>few|TRBJ1-6|17|TRBV9
CASSVGRKGSYNSPLHF
>many|TRBJ2-2|13|TRBV18
CASSRADTGELFF
>.|TRBJ1-2|15|TRBV19
CASSSGQAINYGYTF
>.|TRBJ2-2|18|TRBV7-8
CASSSGLAGGLNTGELFF
>few|TRBJ2-6|14|TRBV2
CASSPDGTANVLTF
>many|TRBJ2-5|12|TRBV20-1
CSASRQQETQYF
>.|TRBJ2-5|14|TRBV20-1
CSAGVKALQETQYF